This TCR beta chain was recovered during a study of blood T cell repertoires in COVID-19. Across the study: Donors in the United States, Italy and Spain gave samples during acute or convalescent COVID-19. Sample material is recorded as cDNA or gDNA derived from T cells, B-cell-depleted T cells, or PBMCs.

Enrolment of Seattle patients took place during active infection, and they were followed longitudinally. Sequencing used immunoSEQ multiplex PCR; TCRdb keeps in-frame clones, though not all of them. This sample has about 500,000 clones, with nearly 90% found just once. The CDR3 is made up of 16 amino acids. Per the germline V gene, CDR1 is SGHRS and CDR2 is YFSETQ. V lost 4 bases and J lost 8, with 22 bases in between. Sequenced input: peripheral blood. This chain links TRBV5-1 with TRBJ1-3; tentatively, D is TRBD1 (6 bases). The sequence derives from a man between 18 and 29 years old with COVID-19, enrolled during active disease. The CDR3 loop reads CASSPGGTGRGDTIYF. The CDR3 DNA reads TGCGCCAGCAGCCCGGGAGGTACAGGGAGAGGAGACACCATATATTTT.